This T cell receptor (beta chain) was sequenced in a study of T cells in Graves' hyperthyroidism and ophthalmopathy. Stable hyperthyroidism: no ophthalmopathy progression over 18 months of follow-up. The study enrolled patients aged 18 to 65 with newly diagnosed hyperthyroidism of under 2 months' duration. The V end lost 6 bases, the J end lost 2 bases, and 11 bases lay between the germline ends. The CDR3 has 14 residues. Study-level points and caveats: Ophthalmopathy onset followed model prediction by a median approximately 5.9 months. Blood held most thyroid clonotypes expanded above 0.001 frequency.

This clonotype was counted ten times or more. Antigen specificity is unknown. Amplified TCR beta CDR3 regions derived from RNA transcripts. The TCR CDR3 first-round RT-PCR relied on the HTBI primer set. TCRdb independently ran MiXCR on the multiplex PCR reads; one entry per CDR3 protein. The sample includes about 500,000 distinct CDR3 sequences, around 15% of them seen just once. Sequencing used blood. This clonotype originated in a woman under 30 with Graves' hyperthyroidism. V and J are TRBV12-3 or TRBV12-4 and TRBJ1-3; TRBD1 might be the D (5 bases). The CDR3 nucleotides are TGTGCCAGCAGGCAGGGAGCGGCTGGAAACACCATATATTTT. This encodes CASRQGAAGNTIYF.